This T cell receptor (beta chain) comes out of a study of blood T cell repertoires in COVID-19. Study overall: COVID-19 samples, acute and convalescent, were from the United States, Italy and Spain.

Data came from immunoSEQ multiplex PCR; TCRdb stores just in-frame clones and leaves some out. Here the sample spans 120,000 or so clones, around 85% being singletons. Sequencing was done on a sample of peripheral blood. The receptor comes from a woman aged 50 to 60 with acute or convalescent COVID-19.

The CDR3 coding sequence is TGTGCCAGAAGCTTGGAATCAGGAAACACCATATATTTT. Translated: CARSLESGNTIYF. This chain connects TRBV5-3 to TRBJ1-3; no firm D call. TRBV5-3 is labeled an ORF, and its function is uncertain. The germline V and J ends were trimmed by 0 bases and 4 bases, with 5 bases remaining between them. The CDR3 runs to 13 residues.